The rows below give T cell receptor beta chains drawn from one sample of a study of T cells in Graves' hyperthyroidism and ophthalmopathy. TCRdb used MiXCR to reprocess the multiplex PCR reads, holding one entry per CDR3 protein. This sample carries around 500,000 distinct CDR3 sequences, about 16% of them seen once, and the ten largest clones take 25% to 30%. Sequences were obtained from blood. Every receptor here comes from a woman aged 25 to 39 with Graves' ophthalmopathy. CDR3s include the opening cysteine and the closing phenylalanine or tryptophan. Fields, in order: D gene, V gene, clone size, J gene, CDR3 protein, CDR3 DNA. D genes are given only for firm matches. Size is stated for part of the rows, as once, few or many counts, or as a class when the clone is expanded.

.,TRBV19,.,TRBJ2-5,CASSLWRGETQYF,TGTGCCAGTAGTTTGTGGCGTGGAGAGACCCAGTACTTC
.,TRBV10-3,many,TRBJ2-7,CAISESGRGAYEQYF,TGTGCCATCAGTGAGTCGGGGAGGGGGGCCTACGAGCAGTACTTC
.,TRBV6-5,.,TRBJ2-5,CASSYEGRKGETQYF,TGTGCCAGCAGTTACGAGGGACGGAAGGGGGAGACCCAGTACTTC
TRBD2,TRBV4-3,few,TRBJ2-5,CASSQDRASGRAETQYF,TGCGCCAGCAGCCAAGATCGGGCTAGCGGGAGGGCGGAGACCCAGTACTTC
TRBD2,TRBV20-1,many,TRBJ2-7,CSASLRGRNHEQYF,TGCAGTGCTAGTTTACGCGGGAGGAATCACGAGCAGTACTTC
.,TRBV10-3,.,TRBJ2-3,CAISEGRKGTDTQYF,TGTGCCATCAGTGAGGGGAGAAAGGGCACAGATACGCAGTATTTT
.,TRBV7-2,.,TRBJ2-5,CASSPLRGAQETQYF,TGTGCCAGCAGCCCCCTCCGGGGGGCCCAAGAGACCCAGTACTTC
TRBD1,TRBV20-1,few,TRBJ1-1,CSQNRGGSNTEAFF,TGCAGTCAGAACAGGGGAGGGTCGAACACTGAAGCTTTCTTT
TRBD2,TRBV7-2,.,TRBJ2-1,CASSLVLAGLSYNEQFF,TGTGCCAGCAGCTTAGTTCTAGCGGGCCTCTCCTACAATGAGCAGTTCTTC
TRBD2,TRBV5-1,.,TRBJ2-3,CASSLVGLAGGARSTDTQYF,TGCGCCAGCAGCTTGGTTGGGCTAGCGGGAGGGGCCCGTAGCACAGATACGCAGTATTTT
TRBD1,TRBV20-1,once,TRBJ2-3,CSARVRVVTGGLTDTQYF,TGCAGTGCTAGAGTAAGGGTTGTGACAGGGGGCTTAACAGATACGCAGTATTTT
.,TRBV2,.,TRBJ2-1,CATSLPGQFDF,TGTGCCACCTCACTGCCGGGACAATTCGACTTC
.,TRBV5-1,few,TRBJ1-3,CASSLAQGSAGNTIYF,TGCGCCAGCAGCTTGGCGCAGGGATCGGCTGGAAACACCATATATTTT
.,TRBV20-1,many,TRBJ2-1,CSTAWGNEQFF,TGCAGTACCGCCTGGGGCAATGAGCAGTTCTTC
TRBD2,TRBV28,many,TRBJ2-3,CASALAASSTDTQYF,TGTGCCAGCGCGCTAGCGGCTTCTAGCACAGATACGCAGTATTTT
.,TRBV18,many,TRBJ1-2,CASSPPDDGYTF,TGTGCCAGCTCACCACCAGATGATGGCTACACCTTC
.,TRBV2,many,TRBJ2-5,CASSEALLGVQETQYF,TGTGCCAGCAGTGAAGCGCTTCTGGGGGTCCAAGAGACCCAGTACTTC
TRBD2,TRBV7-9,few,TRBJ2-7,CASSLGLRTSVYEQHF,TGTGCCAGCAGCTTAGGTCTGAGGACTAGCGTCTACGAGCAGCACTTC
TRBD2,TRBV2,few,TRBJ2-1,CASHRTSGHNEQFF,TGTGCCAGCCACCGGACTAGCGGGCACAATGAGCAGTTCTTC
TRBD2,TRBV20-1,many,TRBJ2-3,CSARDLSGRETDTQYF,TGCAGTGCTAGAGATCTTAGCGGGAGGGAGACAGATACGCAGTATTTT
TRBD2,TRBV7-2,.,TRBJ2-1,CASSGRGREGPANEQFF,TGTGCCAGCAGCGGGAGGGGGCGGGAGGGACCCGCCAATGAGCAGTTCTTC
TRBD1,TRBV29-1,.,TRBJ2-1,CSGTGVSYNEQFF,TGCAGCGGAACAGGGGTCTCCTACAATGAGCAGTTCTTC
TRBD1,TRBV28,many,TRBJ1-5,CATKKRPGTASNQPQHF,TGTGCCACCAAAAAACGCCCCGGGACAGCTAGCAATCAGCCCCAGCATTTT
.,TRBV2,many,TRBJ1-4,CASSLGGEKLFF,TGTGCCAGCAGTCTCGGCGGGGAAAAACTGTTTTTT
TRBD2,TRBV7-9,few,TRBJ2-1,CAGSPLAGVLNEQFF,TGTGCCGGCAGCCCACTAGCGGGAGTTTTGAATGAGCAGTTCTTC
TRBD2,TRBV7-2,many,TRBJ2-3,CASSLRPTSVSTQYF,TGTGCCAGCAGCTTAAGACCGACTAGCGTTTCTACGCAGTATTTT
TRBD2,TRBV27,many,TRBJ2-3,CASSSLAKLLTDTQYF,TGTGCCAGCAGCTCACTAGCGAAACTATTGACAGATACGCAGTATTTT
.,TRBV5-1,.,TRBJ1-2,CASSLQGVYGYTF,TGCGCCAGCAGCTTACAAGGGGTCTATGGCTACACCTTC
TRBD1,TRBV20-1,many,TRBJ2-7,CSAHLPGQGGEQYF,TGCAGTGCTCATCTTCCGGGACAGGGAGGCGAGCAGTACTTC
TRBD2,TRBV4-3,many,TRBJ2-3,CASSPNPGLAGGNTDTQYF,TGCGCCAGCAGCCCTAACCCGGGACTAGCGGGAGGAAACACAGATACGCAGTATTTT
.,TRBV28,many,TRBJ1-5,CASSLRTNNPLQPQHF,TGTGCCAGCAGTTTAAGGACAAATAACCCTCTGCAGCCCCAGCATTTT
TRBD2,TRBV3-1,many,TRBJ2-3,CASSQVGLAGGRTDTQYF,TGTGCCAGCAGCCAAGTGGGACTAGCGGGAGGTCGGACAGATACGCAGTATTTT
.,TRBV3-1,many,TRBJ1-4,CASSLGYNEKLFF,TGTGCCAGCAGTCTGGGATATAATGAAAAACTGTTTTTT
.,TRBV20-1,many,TRBJ2-7,CSATVGVDSYEQYF,TGCAGTGCAACCGTAGGGGTGGACTCCTACGAGCAGTACTTC
TRBD1,TRBV28,many,TRBJ2-7,CASRSGTAYYEQYF,TGTGCCAGCAGATCCGGGACAGCTTATTACGAGCAGTACTTC
TRBD2,TRBV2,many,TRBJ2-1,CASSSSGRKGDEQFF,TGTGCCAGCAGTTCTAGCGGGAGAAAGGGGGATGAGCAGTTCTTC
TRBD2,TRBV4-3,few,TRBJ2-3,CASSQETSGISTDTQYF,TGCGCCAGCAGCCAGGAAACTAGCGGGATTAGCACAGATACGCAGTATTTT
TRBD1,TRBV7-2,.,TRBJ2-1,CASSQTLTGGNEQFF,TGTGCCAGCAGCCAAACCCTTACAGGGGGCAATGAGCAGTTCTTC
.,TRBV5-1,few,TRBJ1-4,CASSLRGVHEKLFF,TGTGCCAGCAGCTTGAGGGGTGTCCATGAAAAACTGTTTTTT
.,TRBV30,many,TRBJ1-1,CAWSVLTEAFF,TGTGCCTGGAGTGTACTCACTGAAGCTTTCTTT
TRBD1,TRBV28,many,TRBJ1-2,CASLGQEYGYTF,TGTGCCAGCTTGGGACAGGAGTATGGCTACACCTTC
.,TRBV20-1,.,TRBJ2-7,CSARVEVAYEQYF,TGCAGTGCTAGAGTTGAAGTGGCCTACGAGCAGTACTTC
.,TRBV12-3/TRBV12-4,many,TRBJ2-7,CASTAGPNAEQYF,TGTGCCAGCACCGCCGGGCCCAACGCCGAGCAGTACTTC
.,TRBV7-9,few,TRBJ2-3,CASSRAGESTDTQYF,TGTGCCAGCAGCCGTGCCGGGGAAAGCACAGATACGCAGTATTTT
TRBD1,TRBV28,many,TRBJ1-2,CASSLPGTGHGYTF,TGTGCCAGCAGTCTACCGGGGACAGGTCATGGCTACACCTTC
TRBD1,TRBV4-2,.,TRBJ2-7,CASSPWDRFYEQYF,TGTGCCAGCAGCCCATGGGACAGATTCTACGAGCAGTACTTC